These 2 T cell receptor beta chains originate from one sample sequenced in a study of blood T cells in healthy people across ages. Combining a sample-barcoded 5' primer with a J-beta primer mix, a second PCR ran for roughly 6 to 12 cycles. TCRdb passed the 5' RACE reads through MiXCR, listing each CDR3 protein once. The sample consists of more than 650,000 distinct CDR3 sequences, 20% to 30% of them appearing once. These sequences were also reported in another study, on T cells of mothers and their children.

The sequenced sample was blood. All receptors derive from a boy between 10 and 17 years old in good health.

The CDR3 nucleotides read TGCGCCAGCAGCTTTGACAGGGGCTCTGGGGCCAACGTCCTGACTTTC. It codes for CASSFDRGSGANVLTF. The rearrangement joins TRBV5-1 to TRBJ2-6, with TRBD1 matching 8 bases. J gave up 0 bases and V 2 bases, and 1 base lay outside the gene matches. Germline lookup yields CDR1 SGHRS and CDR2 YFSETQ. The CDR3 length is 16 residues.

The CDR3 here is CASKTRGRMHEQFF. The CDR3 DNA follows: TGTGCCAGCAAAACCCGGGGGCGCATGCATGAGCAGTTCTTC. This chain joins TRBV12-3 or TRBV12-4 and TRBJ2-1; D possibly uses TRBD1 or TRBD2 (6 bases each). Deletions cut 7 bases from V and 8 bases from J, with 18 bases between. The CDR3 is 14 residues long.